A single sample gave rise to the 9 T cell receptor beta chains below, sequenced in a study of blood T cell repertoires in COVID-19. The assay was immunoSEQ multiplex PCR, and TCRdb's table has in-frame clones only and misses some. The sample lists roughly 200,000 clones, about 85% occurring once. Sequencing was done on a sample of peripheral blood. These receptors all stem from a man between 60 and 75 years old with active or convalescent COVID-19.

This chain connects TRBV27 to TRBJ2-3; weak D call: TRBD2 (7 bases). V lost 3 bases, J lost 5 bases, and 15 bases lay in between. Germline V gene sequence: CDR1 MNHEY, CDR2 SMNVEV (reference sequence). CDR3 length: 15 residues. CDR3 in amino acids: CASSFAGAMRDTQYF. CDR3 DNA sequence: TGTGCCAGCAGTTTTGCGGGGGCCATGAGAGATACGCAGTATTTT.

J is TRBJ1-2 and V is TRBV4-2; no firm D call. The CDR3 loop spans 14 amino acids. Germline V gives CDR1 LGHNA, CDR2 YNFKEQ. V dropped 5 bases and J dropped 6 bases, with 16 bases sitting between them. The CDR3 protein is CASSDVGGVHGYTF. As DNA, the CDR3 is TGTGCCAGCAGCGATGTGGGAGGTGTCCATGGCTACACCTTC.

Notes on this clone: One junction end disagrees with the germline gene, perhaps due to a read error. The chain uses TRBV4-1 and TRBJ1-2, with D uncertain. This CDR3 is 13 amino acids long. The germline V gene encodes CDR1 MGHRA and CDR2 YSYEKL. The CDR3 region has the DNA TGCGCCAGCAGCCAAGGAACTGTGGGCACCTGGGCCTTC. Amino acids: CASSQGTVGTWAF.

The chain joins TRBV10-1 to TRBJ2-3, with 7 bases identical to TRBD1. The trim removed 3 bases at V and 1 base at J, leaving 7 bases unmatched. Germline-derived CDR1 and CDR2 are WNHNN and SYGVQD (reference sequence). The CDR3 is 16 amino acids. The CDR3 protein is CASSDSGTEGTDTQYF. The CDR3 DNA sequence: TGCGCCAGCAGTGATTCCGGGACAGAAGGCACAGATACGCAGTATTTT.

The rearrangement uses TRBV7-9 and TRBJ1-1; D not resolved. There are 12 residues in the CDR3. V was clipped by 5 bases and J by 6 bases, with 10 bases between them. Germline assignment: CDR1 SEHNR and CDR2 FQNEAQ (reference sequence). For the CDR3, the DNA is TGTGCCAGCAGCCCCCTGAGCGCTGAAGCTTTCTTT. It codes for CASSPLSAEAFF.

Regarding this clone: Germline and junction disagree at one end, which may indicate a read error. CDR3 protein: CASSQEGGHYEQYF. The CDR3 DNA reads TGCGCCAGCAGTCAAGAGGGAGGGCACTACGAGCAGTACTTC. The chain couples TRBV4-1 to TRBJ2-7, with TRBD2 identical over 7 bases. The CDR3 extends over 14 amino acids. The germline V gene has CDR1 MGHRA and CDR2 YSYEKL.

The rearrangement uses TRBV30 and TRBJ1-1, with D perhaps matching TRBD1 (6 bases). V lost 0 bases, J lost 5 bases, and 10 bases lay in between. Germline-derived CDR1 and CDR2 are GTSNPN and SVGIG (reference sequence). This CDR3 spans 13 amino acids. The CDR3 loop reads CAWSVIQGTEAFF. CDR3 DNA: TGTGCCTGGAGTGTCATACAGGGTACTGAAGCTTTCTTT. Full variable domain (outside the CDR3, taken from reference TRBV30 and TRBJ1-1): SQTIHQWPATLVQPVGSPLSLECTVEGTSNPNLYWYRQAAGRGLQLLFYSVGIGQISSEVPQNLSASRPQDRQFILSSKKLLLSDSGFYLCAWSVIQGTEAFFGQGTRLTVV.

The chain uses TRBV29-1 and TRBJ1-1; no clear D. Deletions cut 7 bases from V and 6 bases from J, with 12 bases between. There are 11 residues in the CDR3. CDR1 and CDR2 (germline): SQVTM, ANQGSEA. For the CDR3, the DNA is TGCAGCGCCTACCGAGGCGCTGAAGCTTTCTTT. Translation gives CSAYRGAEAFF. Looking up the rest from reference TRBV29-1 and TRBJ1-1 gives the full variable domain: SAVISQKPSRDICQRGTSLTIQCQVDSQVTMMFWYRQQPGQSLTLIATANQGSEATYESGFVIDKFPISRPNLTFSTLTVSNMSPEDSSIYLCSAYRGAEAFFGQGTRLTVV.

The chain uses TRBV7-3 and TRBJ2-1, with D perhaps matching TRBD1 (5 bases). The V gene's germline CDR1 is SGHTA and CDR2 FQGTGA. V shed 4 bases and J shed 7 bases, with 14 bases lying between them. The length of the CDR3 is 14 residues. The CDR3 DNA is TGTGCCAGCAGCTCCAGGGTCCGTTCGAATGAGCAGTTCTTC. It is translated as CASSSRVRSNEQFF.